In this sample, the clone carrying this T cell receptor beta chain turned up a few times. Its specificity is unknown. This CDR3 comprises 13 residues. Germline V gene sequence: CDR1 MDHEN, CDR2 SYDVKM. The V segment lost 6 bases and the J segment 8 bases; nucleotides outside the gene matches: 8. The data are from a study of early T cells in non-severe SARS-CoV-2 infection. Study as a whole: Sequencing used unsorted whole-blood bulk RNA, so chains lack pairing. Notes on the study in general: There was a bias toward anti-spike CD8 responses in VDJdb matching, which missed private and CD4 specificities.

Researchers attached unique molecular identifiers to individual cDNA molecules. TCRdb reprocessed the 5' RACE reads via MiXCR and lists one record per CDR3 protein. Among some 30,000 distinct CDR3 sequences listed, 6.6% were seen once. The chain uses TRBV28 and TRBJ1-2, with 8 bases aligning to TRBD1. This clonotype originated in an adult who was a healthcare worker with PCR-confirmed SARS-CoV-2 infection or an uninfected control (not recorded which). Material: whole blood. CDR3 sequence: CASSRTGSRGYTF. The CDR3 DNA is TGTGCCAGCAGCCGGACAGGGTCTCGGGGCTACACCTTC.